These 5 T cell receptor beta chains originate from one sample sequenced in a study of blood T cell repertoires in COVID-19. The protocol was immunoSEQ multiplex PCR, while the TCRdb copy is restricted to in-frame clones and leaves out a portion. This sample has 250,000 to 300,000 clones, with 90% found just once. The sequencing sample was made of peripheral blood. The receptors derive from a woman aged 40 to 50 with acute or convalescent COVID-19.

The CDR3 nucleotides read TGCGCCAGCAGCAGCCTGAGGAGCGGAAGCACAGATACGCAGTATTTT. Translating gives CASSSLRSGSTDTQYF. The chain combines TRBV5-1 with TRBJ2-3; the D gene is possibly TRBD2 (5 bases). The CDR3 consists of 16 residues. Germline values: CDR1 SGHRS, CDR2 YFSETQ. Trimming removed 4 bases from V and 0 bases from J, with 15 bases in between.

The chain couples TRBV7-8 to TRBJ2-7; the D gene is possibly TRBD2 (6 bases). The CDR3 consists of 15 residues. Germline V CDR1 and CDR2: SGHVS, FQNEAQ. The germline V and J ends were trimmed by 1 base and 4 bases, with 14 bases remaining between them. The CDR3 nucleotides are TGTGCCAGCAGCTTAGGCGGGGATTCAAGGTACGAGCAGTACGTC. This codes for CASSLGGDSRYEQYV.

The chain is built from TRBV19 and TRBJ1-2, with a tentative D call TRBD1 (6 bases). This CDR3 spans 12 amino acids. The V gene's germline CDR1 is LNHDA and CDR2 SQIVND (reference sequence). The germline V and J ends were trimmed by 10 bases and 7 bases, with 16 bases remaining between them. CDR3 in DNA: TGTGCCACCAGGGTGGGGGCCGGTGGCTACACCTTC. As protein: CATRVGAGGYTF.

The CDR3 reads CASSPLRDTEAFF. DNA for the CDR3: TGTGCCAGCTCACCTCTCCGCGACACTGAAGCTTTCTTT. The chain couples TRBV18 to TRBJ1-1; D gene uncertain. The ends were cut back, 3 bases at V and 3 bases at J, with 8 bases in the middle. The CDR3 covers 13 residues. Germline lookup yields CDR1 KGHSH and CDR2 LQKENI. Full variable domain (missing parts from reference TRBV18 and TRBJ1-1): NAGVMQNPRHLVRRRGQEARLRCSPMKGHSHVYWYRQLPEEGLKFMVYLQKENIIDESGMPKERFSAEFPKEGPSILRIQQVVRGDSAAYFCASSPLRDTEAFFGQGTRLTVV.

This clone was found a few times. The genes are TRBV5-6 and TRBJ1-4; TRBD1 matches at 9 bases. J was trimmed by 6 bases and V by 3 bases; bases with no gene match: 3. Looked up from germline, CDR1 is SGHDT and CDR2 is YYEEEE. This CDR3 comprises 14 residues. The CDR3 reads CASSYGQGYEKLFF. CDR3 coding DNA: TGTGCCAGCAGCTACGGACAGGGGTATGAAAAACTGTTTTTT.